Listed here are 31 T cell receptor beta chains from one sample, sequenced in a study of cytomegalovirus exposure and HLA in healthy donors. PCR amplification relied on 60 Vbeta primers (plus 13 Jbeta primers). Data came from immunoSEQ multiplex PCR; TCRdb stores just in-frame clones and leaves some out. Of about 120,000 clones detected, 60% to 85% appear once; the ten largest clones hold roughly 2.6%. The sample comprised PBMCs. The receptors here all came from a female donor in good health and CMV-seronegative.

This clone was found once. Mismatch with germline at one junction end may stem from a read error. V gene TRBV7-9 combines with J gene TRBJ1-4; D is undetermined. Germline CDR1 reads SEHNR; CDR2 reads FQNEAQ (reference sequence). This CDR3 has 15 residues. CDR3 loop: CSSSLGHDINEKLFF. The CDR3, as DNA: TGTTCCAGCAGCTTAGGGCATGATATTAATGAAAAACTGTTTTTT.

This chain joins TRBV7-9 and TRBJ2-1; D is possibly TRBD1 (6 bases). The germline V gene has CDR1 SEHNR and CDR2 FQNEAQ (reference sequence). The CDR3 is 17 residues long. Trimming pared 2 bases from V and 5 bases from J, leaving 19 bases between. CDR3 coding DNA: TGTGCCAGCAGCTTACTTCCCCGGGACAATACGGACAATGAGCAGTTCTTC. Translated, it gives CASSLLPRDNTDNEQFF.

The DNA for the CDR3 is TGTGCCAGCAGCCTCCGGGGGGGGGCGATGCCCTATGGCTACACCTTC. This encodes CASSLRGGAMPYGYTF. The V gene is TRBV5-4, the J gene TRBJ1-2, with TRBD1 as a possible D gene (6 bases). This CDR3 contains 16 residues. Looked up from germline, CDR1 is SGHNT and CDR2 is YYREEE (reference sequence). With 4 bases removed from V and 4 bases from J, the gap between germline ends came to 20 bases.

This clone showed up just a few times. CDR3 loop: CASTMTGGGFKNEQFF. For the CDR3, the DNA is TGTGCCAGCACCATGACTGGCGGGGGATTTAAGAATGAGCAGTTCTTC. The genes are TRBV7-2 and TRBJ2-1, with TRBD2 identical over 7 bases. Germline CDR1 is SGHTA and CDR2 is FQGNSA. With V trimmed by 7 bases and J by 7 bases, 16 bases remained unmatched. The CDR3 has 16 amino acids.

In its sample, this clone was seen once. The genes are TRBV29-1 and TRBJ2-2; 10 bases match TRBD1. The germline V gene has CDR1 SQVTM and CDR2 ANQGSEA. J was trimmed by 7 bases and V by 5 bases; bases with no gene match: 4. This CDR3 spans 13 amino acids. In DNA, the CDR3 is TGCAGCGTTATGGGACAGGGGTACGGGGAGCTGTTTTTT. It translates to CSVMGQGYGELFF.

This chain uses TRBV30 with TRBJ2-1; 11 positions agree with TRBD1. The trim removed 5 bases at V and 5 bases at J, leaving 11 bases unmatched. Germline-derived CDR1 and CDR2 are GTSNPN and SVGIG (reference sequence). The CDR3 is 16 residues long. CDR3 bases: TGTGCCTGGGATCATGGGGACAGGGGGGAGGACAATGAGCAGTTCTTC. This codes for CAWDHGDRGEDNEQFF.

This clone was counted only a few times. This chain joins TRBV19 and TRBJ1-1, with D possibly matching TRBD1 (6 bases). The germline V and J ends were trimmed by 0 bases and 3 bases, with 8 bases remaining between them. The length of the CDR3 is 14 residues. Looked up from germline, CDR1 is LNHDA and CDR2 is SQIVND (reference sequence). CDR3 residues: CASSIEGADTEAFF. In DNA form, the CDR3 reads TGTGCCAGTAGTATAGAGGGGGCAGACACTGAAGCTTTCTTT.

The chain has TRBV14 and TRBJ2-1; 7 positions agree with TRBD2. CDR1 SGHDN and CDR2 FVKESK come from the germline V gene. V gave up 4 bases and J gave up 3 bases; unmatched junction bases: 6. The CDR3 is 15 residues long. CDR3: CASSRPGLYYNEQFF. The DNA for the CDR3 is TGTGCCAGCAGCCGTCCGGGACTATACTACAATGAGCAGTTCTTC.

This chain uses TRBV6-1 with TRBJ2-7; TRBD1 agrees at 9 bases. The germline V gene has CDR1 MNHNS and CDR2 SASEGT. The CDR3 is 13 amino acids. V trimming: 7 bases; J trimming: 8 bases; junction bases outside the gene matches: 9. Written as DNA, the CDR3 is TGTGCCAGCATTACAGGGGGCATACGTCAGCAGTACTTC. It translates to CASITGGIRQQYF.

The V call is TRBV5-1, the J call TRBJ2-4, with D possibly matching TRBD1 (5 bases). V dropped 0 bases and J dropped 4 bases, with 8 bases sitting between them. The CDR3 has 14 residues. Germline V lookup: CDR1 SGHRS, CDR2 YFSETQ. The CDR3 sequence is CASSLEGFKNIQYF. In nucleotides, the CDR3 is TGCGCCAGCAGCTTGGAGGGGTTTAAAAACATTCAGTACTTC.

The genes are TRBV7-2 and TRBJ1-2, with TRBD1 matching 11 bases. V gave up 5 bases and J gave up 5 bases; unmatched junction bases: 4. The CDR3 sequence is 14 residues long. Per the germline V gene, CDR1 is SGHTA and CDR2 is FQGNSA. The CDR3 is CASSQGTGGYGYTF. CDR3 in DNA: TGTGCCAGCAGCCAGGGGACAGGGGGGTATGGCTACACCTTC.

This clone was seen once. The chain recombines TRBV11-2 with TRBJ2-7, with 7 bases that match TRBD1. Losses at the gene ends were 6 bases for V and 0 bases for J; bases not matched to a gene: 8. This CDR3 is 15 amino acids long. Germline CDR1 reads SGHAT; CDR2 reads FQNNGV. The CDR3 here is CASSSTRDSSYEQYF. CDR3 DNA: TGTGCCAGCAGTTCCACCCGGGACAGCTCCTACGAGCAGTACTTC.

The CDR3 DNA reads TGTGCCACCCAGGGGCCTTGGGACGAGCAGTACTTC. Amino acid sequence: CATQGPWDEQYF. This rearrangement joins TRBV15 to TRBJ2-7; TRBD1 is a possible D gene (6 bases). The CDR3 runs to 12 residues. V lost 8 bases and J 5 bases, leaving 13 bases between the germline ends. Germline V CDR1 and CDR2: LNHNV, YYDKDF (reference sequence).

The chain joins TRBV7-8 to TRBJ2-3; 11 bases line up with TRBD2. Germline CDR1 SGHVS, CDR2 FQNEAQ. J gave up 7 bases and V 1 base, and 7 bases lay outside the gene matches. The CDR3 length is 16 residues. The CDR3 region is CASSLVVSGGVHTQYF. CDR3 nucleotide sequence: TGTGCCAGCAGCTTAGTCGTTAGCGGGGGGGTACATACGCAGTATTTT.

This clone turned up a few times. The chain couples TRBV5-1 to TRBJ2-5; 14 nucleotides line up with TRBD2. Germline V gene data show CDR1 as SGHRS and CDR2 as YFSETQ. With 4 bases clipped from V and 5 bases from J, the junction kept 4 bases outside the gene matches. The CDR3 has 15 residues. The CDR3 nucleotides are TGCGCCAGCAGCCCGGGACTAGCGGGGGTCGAGACCCAGTACTTC. It specifies CASSPGLAGVETQYF.

This clone was detected once. The CDR3 is CATSSTTGDSYEQYF. CDR3 nucleotides: TGTGCCACCAGCAGTACAACAGGGGACTCCTACGAGCAGTACTTC. The chain couples TRBV15 to TRBJ2-7; TRBD1 matches 7 bases. Losses at the gene ends were 3 bases for V and 0 bases for J; bases not matched to a gene: 5. Germline lookup yields CDR1 LNHNV and CDR2 YYDKDF (reference sequence). This CDR3 comprises 15 residues.

J is TRBJ1-2 and V is TRBV5-5; D uncertain. V lost 4 bases and J lost 4, with 14 bases in between. Germline CDR1 is SGHKS and CDR2 is YYEKEE (reference sequence). The CDR3 has 14 residues. The CDR3 protein is CASSLDYGIYGYTF. CDR3 bases: TGTGCCAGCAGCCTGGACTACGGGATCTATGGCTACACCTTC.

V gene TRBV2 combines with J gene TRBJ2-7; weak D call: TRBD2 (5 bases). The CDR3 loop spans 14 amino acids. Per the germline V gene, CDR1 is SNHLY and CDR2 is FYNNEI. V lost 5 bases to trimming and J lost 3 bases, with 14 bases between them. The CDR3 DNA sequence: TGTGCCAGCAGTTTAGGGAGAGGAGGCTACGAGCAGTACTTC. It specifies CASSLGRGGYEQYF.

The J gene is TRBJ2-7, the V gene TRBV6-5, with a possible D match to TRBD2 (5 bases). The CDR3 consists of 13 residues. V shed 7 bases and J shed 1 base, with 11 bases lying between them. Looked up from germline, CDR1 is MNHEY and CDR2 is SVGAGI. CDR3 sequence (DNA): TGTGCCAGCACCCGGACTCCTTCCTACGAGCAGTACTTC. Its protein product is CASTRTPSYEQYF.

The CDR3 loop is CASSEARGDNNEQFF. CDR3 DNA sequence: TGTGCCAGCAGTGAAGCTAGAGGGGACAACAATGAGCAGTTCTTC. The rearrangement uses TRBV2 and TRBJ2-1, with D possibly being TRBD1 (6 bases). The CDR3 runs to 15 residues. The V gene's germline CDR1 is SNHLY and CDR2 FYNNEI. V lost 0 bases and J lost 5, with 11 bases in between.

The rearrangement joins TRBV7-8 to TRBJ1-2; 8 nucleotides line up with TRBD1. CDR1 and CDR2 from the germline V gene are SGHVS and FQNEAQ. The CDR3 is made up of 14 amino acids. After removal of 4 bases from V and 4 bases from J, the junction contained 5 bases not matched to a gene. CDR3 region: CASSSQGVSYGYTF. Here the CDR3 DNA reads TGTGCCAGCAGCTCACAGGGGGTCAGCTATGGCTACACCTTC. Variable domain in full (rest from reference TRBV7-8 and TRBJ1-2): GAGVSQSPRYKVAKRGQDVALRCDPISGHVSLFWYQQALGQGPEFLTYFQNEAQLDKSGLPSDRFFAERPEGSVSTLKIQRTQQEDSAVYLCASSSQGVSYGYTFGSGTRLTVV.

This clone was found once. This sequence joins TRBV28 and TRBJ2-4; tentatively, D is TRBD1 (6 bases). The CDR3 has 17 amino acids. V was cut by 1 base and J by 0 bases, with 13 bases left in between. Germline CDR1 reads MDHEN; CDR2 reads SYDVKM. Here the CDR3 DNA reads TGTGCCAGCAGTTTATCCGGACAGCGACTAGCCAAAAACATTCAGTACTTC. Translation gives CASSLSGQRLAKNIQYF.

This clone has more than one count but fewer than ten. The chain employs TRBV5-1 and TRBJ1-1, with 9 bases identical to TRBD1. The V segment lost 4 bases and the J segment 1 base; nucleotides outside the gene matches: 2. The CDR3 is 14 residues long. Germline CDR1 SGHRS, CDR2 YFSETQ. This chain's CDR3 is CASSTGQGNTEAFF. In DNA, the CDR3 is TGCGCCAGCAGCACGGGACAGGGGAACACTGAAGCTTTCTTT.

This chain joins TRBV14 and TRBJ1-4, with 8 bases aligning to TRBD1. The V gene end was trimmed by 2 bases and the J gene end by 4 bases; junction bases not matched to a gene: 3. The CDR3 runs 15 residues. The germline CDR1 and CDR2 sequences are SGHDN and FVKESK. The CDR3 loop is CASSQRTGRNEKLFF. The CDR3 DNA is TGTGCCAGCAGCCAAAGGACAGGGCGTAATGAAAAACTGTTTTTT.

The rearrangement uses TRBV6-6 and TRBJ2-3; possibly TRBD2 for D (6 bases). Germline CDR1 reads MNHNY; CDR2 reads SVGAGI (reference sequence). Trimming cost V 6 bases and J 2 bases, with 18 bases left between them. CDR3 length: 16 residues. This CDR3 reads CASSRSPGLTTDTQYF. The CDR3 region has the DNA TGTGCCAGCAGCCGCAGCCCGGGACTTACCACAGATACGCAGTATTTT.

The chain couples TRBV6-1 to TRBJ2-7; TRBD2 might be the D (5 bases). Trimming removed 4 bases at V and 0 bases at J, with 10 bases between. Germline-derived CDR1 and CDR2 are MNHNS and SASEGT. CDR3 length equals 14 residues. This CDR3 reads CASSGVGSSYEQYF. In DNA form, the CDR3 reads TGTGCCAGCAGTGGAGTGGGGAGCTCCTACGAGCAGTACTTC.

This chain connects TRBV27 to TRBJ1-1; a weak D match, TRBD1 (5 bases). Germline CDR1 MNHEY, CDR2 SMNVEV (reference sequence). V dropped 3 bases and J dropped 1 base, with 9 bases sitting between them. This CDR3 has 14 amino acids. DNA of the CDR3: TGTGCCAGCAGTTTTGGGGGGGGGAACACTGAAGCTTTCTTT. Translation gives CASSFGGGNTEAFF.

The V call is TRBV11-2, the J call TRBJ1-2, with no clear D. CDR1 is SGHAT, CDR2 FQNNGV, per germline. The V and J ends lost 1 base and 2 bases respectively, with 11 bases between them. The length of the CDR3 is 15 residues. For the CDR3, the DNA is TGTGCCAGCAGCTTAGCCGCGAACCAAAACTATGGCTACACCTTC. It yields the protein CASSLAANQNYGYTF.

The gene calls are TRBV9 and TRBJ2-7; weak D call: TRBD2 (7 bases). V lost 3 bases to trimming and J lost 2 bases, with 12 bases between them. The CDR3 totals 14 residues. Germline CDR1 and CDR2: SGDLS and YYNGEE. The CDR3 DNA reads as TGTGCCAGCAGCGAGGGGGGGGCGGCCTACGAGCAGTACTTC. Protein sequence: CASSEGGAAYEQYF. Variable domain in full (rest from reference TRBV9 and TRBJ2-7): DSGVTQTPKHLITATGQRVTLRCSPRSGDLSVYWYQQSLDQGLQFLIQYYNGEERAKGNILERFSAQQFPDLHSELNLSSLELGDSALYFCASSEGGAAYEQYFGPGTRLTVT.

The table lists this clone with a count of one. The gene calls are TRBV10-3 and TRBJ1-3; 10 nucleotides match TRBD1. Germline assignment: CDR1 ENHRY and CDR2 SYGVKD. CDR3 length: 13 amino acids. J lost 2 bases, V lost 8 bases, and 0 bases had no gene match. This chain's CDR3 is CAIGTGAGNTIYF. The CDR3 bases are TGTGCCATCGGGACAGGGGCTGGAAACACCATATATTTT.

The chain couples TRBV4-3 to TRBJ2-1; TRBD2 matches at 11 bases. CDR3 length equals 16 residues. Trimming cost V 4 bases and J 2 bases; bases outside gene matches: 4. From germline, CDR1 is LGHNA and CDR2 YSLEER. The CDR3 spells CASSPSSGGTYNEQFF. The CDR3 nucleotides are TGCGCCAGCAGCCCTTCTAGCGGGGGGACCTACAATGAGCAGTTCTTC.